This T cell receptor (beta chain) came from a study of shared clonotypes between healthy human individuals. Study information: Aged 18 to 49, the donors were a couple of women and a few men. Study-level points and caveats: Generation probability values for non-shared clonotypes were lower than those for clonotypes shared by all four donors. Among donors, the sharing of clonotypes was expected to be influenced by sequencing depth.

Sequenced by immunoSEQ multiplex PCR; TCRdb stores in-frame clones only, minus some. The table records some 2,100,000 clones, roughly 95% of them present only once. Donors comprised healthy HIV-negative adults lacking recent acute infections or vaccinations. To note about this clone: The antigen remains undetermined.

Sequencing was performed on naive CD4+ T cells sorted from blood. Specified subset: CD45RA+ positively selected. The receptor was derived from a man aged 18 to 29 in good health.

CDR3 residues: CASSHRGGQETQYF. CDR3 nucleotide sequence: TGTGCCAGCAGCCACAGGGGCGGCCAAGAGACCCAGTACTTC. V gene TRBV5-4 combines with J gene TRBJ2-5; 7 nucleotides line up with TRBD1. V dropped 4 bases and J dropped 1; count of bases not matched to a gene: 4. The CDR3 has 14 residues. Germline loops: CDR1 SGHNT, CDR2 YYREEE (reference sequence).